This TCR beta chain was retrieved from a study of T cell changes during pregnancy in multiple sclerosis. Clones were read by immunoSEQ multiplex PCR, and TCRdb kept only the in-frame ones, dropping some. The sample contains more than 65,000 clones, around 90% of which appear only once. The trim removed 10 bases at V and 6 bases at J, leaving 16 bases unmatched. This CDR3 has 15 residues. Germline CDR1 is ENHRY and CDR2 is SYGVKD. The clonotype was recovered from a female donor with multiple sclerosis, enrolled in a pregnancy study. The gene calls are TRBV10-3 and TRBJ2-3; 7 bases line up with TRBD2. This specimen was CD4+ T cells from peripheral blood mononuclear cells, taken before pregnancy. In DNA form, the CDR3 reads TGTGCCACAACACCCCTCCAGTTTAGCGGGGATACGCAGTATTTT. Protein: CATTPLQFSGDTQYF.